The source of this TCR beta chain is a study of T-cell memory formation after mild COVID-19. General study points: Several responding clones turned up in pre-infection memory, indicating that cross-reactive memory may have taken part. A second wave expanding day 15 to 37 was CD4+-biased; contracting clones were balanced.

MiXCR, run by TCRdb on the 5' RACE reads, gives a single entry per CDR3 protein. This sample has about 100,000 distinct CDR3 sequences, with around 10% found just once. This clonotype was observed a few times. The antigen remains unidentified. The V gene end was trimmed by 2 bases and the J gene end by 11 bases; junction bases not matched to a gene: 18. In germline, CDR1 is LGHDT, CDR2 YNNKEL (reference sequence). CDR3 length: 18 amino acids. The J gene is TRBJ1-6, the V gene TRBV3-1; 7 bases agree with TRBD1. The clonotype was recovered from a man aged 18-30 years who had mild COVID-19 (a few samples of this study predate the infection). Cell type and time point are not known. Sequenced material: PBMCs or a T cell subset sorted from them (not recorded which). CDR3: CASSQSVLGDSRFTPLHF. CDR3 in DNA: TGTGCCAGCAGCCAATCGGTCCTCGGGGACAGTCGGTTCACACCCCTCCACTTT. Based on the CDR3 plus reference TRBV3-1 and TRBJ1-6, the full variable domain is DTAVSQTPKYLVTQMGNDKSIKCEQNLGHDTMYWYKQDSKKFLKIMFSYNNKELIINETVPNRFSPKSPDKAHLNLHINSLELGDSAVYFCASSQSVLGDSRFTPLHFGNGTRLTVT.